This is a list of T cell receptor beta chains from one sample in a study of breast tumors, draining lymph nodes, adjacent tissues. TCRdb recomputed calls from the multiplex PCR reads with MiXCR, one row per CDR3 protein. Of 60,000 to 70,000 distinct CDR3 sequences in the sample, around 60% were seen once. Material for sequencing was breast tumor tissue. The origin of the receptors is a female donor with breast cancer. Some clones in this sample may be carry-over from other donors' samples. Both conserved end residues are part of each CDR3. D genes are given only for firm matches. Clone size appears in some rows only: once, few, many, or a class for an expanded clone.

j_gene: TRBJ2-2; v_gene: TRBV10-3; d_gene: NA; abundance: many; CDR3aa: CAISDGRGGELFF; CDR3nt: TGTGCCATCAGTGATGGCCGCGGCGGGGAGCTGTTTTTT
j_gene: TRBJ2-2; v_gene: TRBV15; d_gene: NA; abundance: many; CDR3aa: CATSRDLRGTGELFF; CDR3nt: TGTGCCACCAGCAGAGATCTTCGGGGCACCGGGGAGCTGTTTTTT
j_gene: TRBJ2-5; v_gene: TRBV7-9; d_gene: TRBD2; abundance: NA; CDR3aa: CASSAGLAGGNQETQYF; CDR3nt: TGTGCCAGCAGTGCGGGGCTAGCGGGGGGCAACCAAGAGACCCAGTACTTC
j_gene: TRBJ2-7; v_gene: TRBV3-1; d_gene: NA; abundance: NA; CDR3aa: CASSQLRSYEQYF; CDR3nt: TGTGCCAGCAGCCAATTGAGATCCTACGAGCAGTACTTC
j_gene: TRBJ2-1; v_gene: TRBV2; d_gene: TRBD1; abundance: NA; CDR3aa: CASRRDRGGSYNEQFF; CDR3nt: TGTGCCAGCAGAAGGGACAGGGGGGGTTCCTACAATGAGCAGTTCTTC
j_gene: TRBJ2-7; v_gene: TRBV20-1; d_gene: TRBD2; abundance: NA; CDR3aa: CSVRGGSYEQYF; CDR3nt: TGCAGTGTGCGGGGGGGCTCCTACGAGCAGTACTTC
j_gene: TRBJ2-2; v_gene: TRBV9; d_gene: NA; abundance: many; CDR3aa: CATHIERANTGELFF; CDR3nt: TGTGCCACCCATATTGAGCGAGCGAACACCGGGGAGCTGTTTTTT
j_gene: TRBJ1-5; v_gene: TRBV15; d_gene: NA; abundance: many; CDR3aa: CATSPRRGRTSNQPQHF; CDR3nt: TGTGCCACCAGCCCCAGAAGGGGGAGGACGAGCAATCAGCCCCAGCATTTT
j_gene: TRBJ2-5; v_gene: TRBV4-2; d_gene: NA; abundance: NA; CDR3aa: CASSQGKDPRETQYF; CDR3nt: TGTGCCAGCAGCCAAGGGAAAGATCCCCGGGAGACCCAGTACTTC
j_gene: TRBJ2-1; v_gene: TRBV7-2; d_gene: NA; abundance: many; CDR3aa: CASSLERWLADYNEQFF; CDR3nt: TGTGCCAGCAGCTTAGAAAGGTGGTTAGCAGATTACAATGAGCAGTTCTTC
j_gene: TRBJ1-2; v_gene: TRBV24-1; d_gene: NA; abundance: NA; CDR3aa: CATSDSRINYGYTF; CDR3nt: TGTGCCACCAGTGATTCCAGGATTAACTATGGCTACACCTTC
j_gene: TRBJ2-2; v_gene: TRBV27; d_gene: TRBD2; abundance: many; CDR3aa: CASSFGGTYTGELFF; CDR3nt: TGTGCCAGCAGTTTCGGGGGGACCTACACCGGGGAGCTGTTTTTT
j_gene: TRBJ2-1; v_gene: TRBV7-9; d_gene: TRBD2; abundance: NA; CDR3aa: CASSAGLAGAADNNEQFF; CDR3nt: TGTGCCAGCAGTGCGGGGCTAGCGGGAGCGGCTGATAACAATGAGCAGTTCTTC
j_gene: TRBJ2-7; v_gene: TRBV5-1; d_gene: NA; abundance: NA; CDR3aa: CASSFGGGRFYEQYF; CDR3nt: TGCGCCAGCAGCTTTGGAGGGGGGAGATTCTACGAGCAGTACTTC
j_gene: TRBJ1-1; v_gene: TRBV18; d_gene: NA; abundance: NA; CDR3aa: CASSKQVTEAFF; CDR3nt: TGTGCCAGCTCAAAACAGGTCACGGAAGCTTTCTTT
j_gene: TRBJ1-4; v_gene: TRBV7-9; d_gene: TRBD1; abundance: NA; CDR3aa: CASSSWDRGHNEKLFF; CDR3nt: TGTGCCAGCAGCTCATGGGACAGGGGGCATAATGAAAAACTGTTTTTT
j_gene: TRBJ2-1; v_gene: TRBV6-5; d_gene: TRBD2; abundance: many; CDR3aa: CARAGLAVPRSYNEQFF; CDR3nt: TGTGCCAGAGCGGGACTAGCGGTACCACGCTCCTACAATGAGCAGTTCTTC